A single sample is the source of the 5 T cell receptor beta chains below, sequenced in a study of cytomegalovirus exposure and HLA in healthy donors. 13 Jbeta primers and 60 Vbeta primers were used for the PCR. The method was immunoSEQ multiplex PCR; TCRdb's version includes in-frame clones alone and lacks a portion of them. This sample yields around 140,000 clones, of which approximately 75% are seen a single time; over 4% belongs to the top ten. Material: PBMCs. The receptors here all came from a middle-aged man in good health and CMV-seropositive.

The V gene is TRBV2, the J gene TRBJ1-1, with 7 bases aligning to TRBD1. Trimming at V came to 5 bases and at J to 1 base, leaving 1 base not matched to a gene. Looked up from germline, CDR1 is SNHLY and CDR2 is FYNNEI. The CDR3 has 13 residues. The CDR3 is CASSRDRNTEAFF. For the CDR3, the DNA is TGTGCCAGCAGTCGGGACAGGAACACTGAAGCTTTCTTT.

This clone was seen a few times. The chain uses TRBV7-2 and TRBJ2-3, with TRBD2 identical over 8 bases. Germline assignment: CDR1 SGHTA and CDR2 FQGNSA. The CDR3 sequence is 17 residues long. V lost 5 bases to trimming and J lost 2 bases; unmatched junction nucleotides: 12. The CDR3 reads CASSPNGGGSYTDTQYF. The CDR3 DNA follows: TGTGCCAGCAGCCCCAACGGGGGGGGGAGTTACACAGATACGCAGTATTTT. Full variable domain (missing parts from reference TRBV7-2 and TRBJ2-3): GAGVSQSPSNKVTEKGKDVELRCDPISGHTALYWYRQSLGQGLEFLIYFQGNSAPDKSGLPSDRFSAERTGGSVSTLTIQRTQQEDSAVYLCASSPNGGGSYTDTQYFGPGTRLTVL.

This clone appeared once. V gene TRBV7-9 combines with J gene TRBJ1-1; 7 bases align to TRBD1. Germline values: CDR1 SEHNR, CDR2 FQNEAQ (reference sequence). Trimming took 5 bases from V and 11 from J; bases not matched to a gene: 8. The CDR3 runs 12 residues. The CDR3 reads CASSERTGSAFF. CDR3 in DNA: TGTGCCAGCAGCGAACGGACAGGCTCCGCTTTCTTT.

V usage is TRBV7-9 and J usage is TRBJ2-3; tentatively, D is TRBD2 (5 bases). The CDR3 consists of 16 residues. CDR1 and CDR2 from the germline V gene are SEHNR and FQNEAQ (reference sequence). Trimming removed 1 base at V and 6 bases at J, with 17 bases between. CDR3 loop: CASSLGGLVGGDTQYF. The CDR3 DNA follows: TGTGCCAGCAGCTTAGGAGGACTTGTCGGCGGGGATACGCAGTATTTT.

The rearrangement links TRBV2 to TRBJ1-2; 8 nucleotides align to TRBD1. The length of the CDR3 is 14 residues. V shed 6 bases, J shed 8 bases, and the junction held 11 bases outside the gene matches. Germline CDR1 reads SNHLY; CDR2 reads FYNNEI. This CDR3 is CASSQAGGWRGYTF. The CDR3 nucleotides read TGTGCCAGCAGCCAAGCAGGGGGCTGGCGAGGCTACACCTTC. The whole variable domain, filled in from reference TRBV2 and TRBJ1-2, reads EPEVTQTPSHQVTQMGQEVILRCVPISNHLYFYWYRQILGQKVEFLVSFYNNEISEKSEIFDDQFSVERPDGSNFTLKIRSTKLEDSAMYFCASSQAGGWRGYTFGSGTRLTVV.